These 29 T cell receptor beta chains came from one sample sequenced in a study of shared clonotypes between healthy human individuals. Profiling relied on immunoSEQ multiplex PCR, and the TCRdb table lists in-frame clones only, not all of them. The sample includes roughly 2.5 million clones, roughly nine tenths of them seen just once. The sample taken for sequencing was naive CD4+ T cells sorted from blood. Indicated subset: CD45RA+ positively selected. The receptors here all came from a man aged 18-30 years in good health.

This chain uses TRBV6-6 with TRBJ2-7, with D possibly being TRBD1 (6 bases). Germline loops: CDR1 MNHNY, CDR2 SVGAGI (reference sequence). The CDR3 loop spans 16 amino acids. V was clipped by 6 bases and J by 2 bases, with 20 bases between them. The DNA for the CDR3 is TGTGCCAGCAGCCCACGGCTTAGGGGGAGTCCCTACGAGCAGTACTTC. This codes for CASSPRLRGSPYEQYF.

A single count supports this clone. The chain employs TRBV5-6 and TRBJ1-4, with D maybe TRBD1 (5 bases). The germline CDR1 and CDR2 sequences are SGHDT and YYEEEE. The V end was cut by 7 bases, the J end by 8 bases, with 21 bases between. The CDR3 contains 15 residues. The CDR3 region is CASAGGGGFGEKLFF. CDR3 sequence (DNA): TGTGCCAGCGCAGGAGGTGGGGGATTCGGGGAAAAACTGTTTTTT.

V gene TRBV7-9 combines with J gene TRBJ1-2; D is unresolved. In germline, CDR1 is SEHNR, CDR2 FQNEAQ (reference sequence). V gave up 5 bases and J gave up 7 bases, with 14 bases separating them. The length of the CDR3 is 13 residues. CDR3 in DNA: TGTGCCAGCAGCCCCGAGCTTGGAATTGGCTACACCTTC. Translated, it gives CASSPELGIGYTF.

This clone was recorded only once. This CDR3 reads CASRLGQPSYEQYF. The CDR3, as DNA: TGTGCCAGCAGACTGGGACAGCCCTCCTACGAGCAGTACTTC. The chain links TRBV27 to TRBJ2-7; 7 bases are shared with TRBD1. This CDR3 spans 14 amino acids. The V gene end was trimmed by 6 bases and the J gene end by 0 bases; junction bases not matched to a gene: 5. Germline V gene data show CDR1 as MNHEY and CDR2 as SMNVEV (reference sequence).

The chain couples TRBV6-4 to TRBJ1-1; D is unresolved. Germline V gives CDR1 MRHNA, CDR2 SNTAGT. This CDR3 contains 15 residues. V lost 2 bases and J 3 bases, leaving 13 bases between the germline ends. The CDR3 nucleotides are TGTGCCAGCAGTGACGCCCCGGGTATCCACACTGAAGCTTTCTTT. Its protein is CASSDAPGIHTEAFF.

The rearrangement uses TRBV19 and TRBJ2-6, with 7 bases aligning to TRBD1. Germline V CDR1 and CDR2: LNHDA, SQIVND (reference sequence). The CDR3 extends over 16 amino acids. V was clipped by 7 bases and J by 0 bases; unmatched bases: 6. CDR3 nucleotide sequence: TGTGCCAGTACCTTGGGACAGATCTCTGGGGCCAACGTCCTGACTTTC. Residues: CASTLGQISGANVLTF.

The chain has TRBV6-6 and TRBJ1-1, with 10 positions matching TRBD1. CDR1 and CDR2 (germline): MNHNY, SVGAGI (reference sequence). The CDR3 extends over 14 amino acids. The V and J ends lost 2 bases and 10 bases, in that order; junction bases with no gene match: 7. In DNA form, the CDR3 reads TGTGCCAGCAGTTACCCCTCTGGACAGGGGGGAGCTTTCTTT. It translates to CASSYPSGQGGAFF.

The chain employs TRBV19 and TRBJ1-1, with TRBD1 as a possible D gene (6 bases). The CDR3 has 15 residues. With 7 bases removed from V and 11 bases from J, the gap between germline ends came to 26 bases. CDR1 LNHDA and CDR2 SQIVND come from the germline V gene (reference sequence). The CDR3 DNA follows: TGTGCCAGTAAAGGGAAGGGAGGGGGTATGGGAGGTGCTTTCTTT. Protein product: CASKGKGGGMGGAFF.

The chain employs TRBV10-3 and TRBJ1-2, with D unresolved. This CDR3 is 16 amino acids long. Germline V gives CDR1 ENHRY, CDR2 SYGVKD. Trimming left V 0 bases short and J 5 bases short, with 16 bases between. The CDR3 here is CAISESTPGGLYGYTF. The CDR3 bases are TGTGCCATCAGTGAGTCGACTCCCGGCGGGCTATATGGCTACACCTTC.

Only one count was recorded for this clone. The chain uses TRBV9 and TRBJ2-7, with D tentatively TRBD2 (5 bases). Trimming stripped 0 bases from V and 3 bases from J, with 16 bases between. This CDR3 region has 16 residues. Per the germline V gene, CDR1 is SGDLS and CDR2 is YYNGEE. The CDR3 DNA reads TGTGCCAGCAGCGTAGATGAGGGAGCCTTCAGCTACGAGCAGTACTTC. This gives the protein CASSVDEGAFSYEQYF.

This clone has only one observation. This sample also contains other DNA sequences that code for the same CDR3. This sequence joins TRBV7-2 and TRBJ2-1; D perhaps matches TRBD2 (6 bases). V was shortened by 5 bases and J by 10 bases, with 12 bases between the two germline ends. The CDR3 runs 12 residues. Germline V gene data show CDR1 as SGHTA and CDR2 as FQGNSA. The CDR3 sequence: CASSVDRGEQFF. CDR3 sequence (DNA): TGTGCCAGCAGCGTAGACCGGGGGGAGCAGTTCTTC.

The chain combines TRBV6-4 with TRBJ2-1; possibly TRBD2 for D (6 bases). The CDR3 runs to 15 residues. Trimming took off 6 bases at V and 2 bases at J, with 14 bases between the two ends. Germline V gene data show CDR1 as MRHNA and CDR2 as SNTAGT. The CDR3 bases are TGTGCCAGCAGCCGGGGGACTGGAACCTACAATGAGCAGTTCTTC. It encodes CASSRGTGTYNEQFF.

Note on this clone: The same CDR3 also results from other DNA sequences found in this sample. The chain combines TRBV30 with TRBJ1-5, with D uncertain. The CDR3 totals 12 residues. Germline V CDR1 and CDR2: GTSNPN, SVGIG (reference sequence). V was trimmed by 1 base and J by 1 base, leaving 2 bases between them. The CDR3 spells CAWSGSNQPQHF. The CDR3 nucleotides read TGTGCCTGGAGTGGGAGCAATCAGCCCCAGCATTTT.

About this clone itself: Other DNA sequences of this sample code for an identical CDR3. The chain uses TRBV11-2 and TRBJ2-3, with TRBD2 identical over 10 bases. Trimming removed 1 base from V and 0 bases from J; junction bases left unmatched: 1. The CDR3 has 16 amino acids. Germline CDR1 reads SGHAT; CDR2 reads FQNNGV. The chain's CDR3 is CASSLVAGGSTDTQYF. The CDR3 nucleotides read TGTGCCAGCAGCTTAGTAGCGGGGGGAAGCACAGATACGCAGTATTTT.

The chain employs TRBV5-1 and TRBJ2-7, with D possibly TRBD1 on 5 matching bases. V lost 1 base, J lost 0 bases, and 14 bases lay in between. CDR1 is SGHRS, CDR2 YFSETQ, per germline. The CDR3 extends over 16 amino acids. The CDR3 nucleotides are TGCGCCAGCAGCTTGTTTTCACAGGAAAGCTCCTACGAGCAGTACTTC. It specifies CASSLFSQESSYEQYF.

V and J are TRBV7-9 and TRBJ1-6; tentative D call: TRBD1 (6 bases). CDR1 and CDR2 from the germline V gene are SEHNR and FQNEAQ (reference sequence). CDR3 length: 17 residues. V was pared by 3 bases and J by 1 base, with 13 bases between. CDR3 amino acids: CASSFGGRASYNSPLHF. CDR3 sequence (DNA): TGTGCCAGCAGCTTCGGGGGCCGAGCATCCTATAATTCACCCCTCCACTTT.

The genes are TRBV15 and TRBJ2-7; tentatively, D is TRBD2 (6 bases). Germline V gives CDR1 LNHNV, CDR2 YYDKDF (reference sequence). The V and J ends lost 2 bases and 7 bases respectively, with 21 bases between them. The CDR3 consists of 16 residues. Here the CDR3 reads CATSRPTLTGVTEQYF. The CDR3 coding sequence is TGTGCCACCAGCAGACCGACGTTGACGGGAGTTACGGAGCAGTACTTC.

This chain links TRBV5-1 with TRBJ2-5, with 7 bases aligning to TRBD1. This CDR3 comprises 17 residues. The junction had 9 bases not matched to a gene; V was cut back by 0 bases and J by 1 base. CDR1 and CDR2 (germline): SGHRS, YFSETQ. The CDR3 DNA is TGCGCCAGCAGCTTGGCGGGGACAGCGGTAAGCCAAGAGACCCAGTACTTC. Protein: CASSLAGTAVSQETQYF. Based on the CDR3 plus reference TRBV5-1 and TRBJ2-5, the full variable domain is KAGVTQTPRYLIKTRGQQVTLSCSPISGHRSVSWYQQTPGQGLQFLFEYFSETQRNKGNFPGRFSGRQFSNSRSEMNVSTLELGDSALYLCASSLAGTAVSQETQYFGPGTRLLVL.

The chain joins TRBV18 to TRBJ2-3; no clear D gene. In germline, CDR1 is KGHSH, CDR2 LQKENI. The CDR3 consists of 18 residues. Trimming stripped 0 bases from V and 1 base from J, with 17 bases between. The CDR3 nucleotides read TGTGCCAGCTCACCACCTAATCAGGCCCTTCAACGCACAGATACGCAGTATTTT. Amino acid sequence: CASSPPNQALQRTDTQYF.

This clone has a single count. This chain joins TRBV6-1 and TRBJ1-2, with TRBD1 as a possible D gene (5 bases). Germline CDR1 is MNHNS and CDR2 is SASEGT. This CDR3 is 12 amino acids long. V was shortened by 7 bases and J by 3 bases, with 9 bases between the two germline ends. The CDR3 region has the DNA TGTGCCAGCAAAGGAGGGGACTATGGCTACACCTTC. This gives the protein CASKGGDYGYTF.

This chain joins TRBV7-9 and TRBJ1-4; D is unresolved. The length of the CDR3 is 17 residues. Trimming shortened V by 5 bases and J by 4 bases, and 20 bases separated the two germline ends. Germline V gene sequence: CDR1 SEHNR, CDR2 FQNEAQ (reference sequence). CDR3 loop: CASSPTTVQTSNEKLFF. CDR3 nucleotide sequence: TGTGCCAGCAGCCCGACTACGGTGCAGACTAGTAATGAAAAACTGTTTTTT.

The chain couples TRBV28 to TRBJ1-5, with TRBD1 matching 8 bases. Germline CDR1 and CDR2: MDHEN and SYDVKM. The CDR3 consists of 16 residues. J lost 0 bases, V lost 7 bases, and 8 bases had no gene match. The CDR3 protein is CASTKTGVSSNQPQHF. The CDR3 DNA follows: TGTGCCAGCACCAAGACAGGGGTCAGTAGCAATCAGCCCCAGCATTTT. Full variable domain (outside the CDR3, taken from reference TRBV28 and TRBJ1-5): DVKVTQSSRYLVKRTGEKVFLECVQDMDHENMFWYRQDPGLGLRLIYFSYDVKMKEKGDIPEGYSVSREKKERFSLILESASTNQTSMYLCASTKTGVSSNQPQHFGDGTRLSIL.

Details on this clone: This CDR3 is also generated by other DNA sequences in the sample. This chain joins TRBV10-3 and TRBJ1-3; D is perhaps TRBD1 (5 bases). The CDR3 is 13 residues long. From germline, CDR1 is ENHRY and CDR2 SYGVKD. V was shortened by 2 bases and J by 4 bases, with 6 bases between the two germline ends. The chain's CDR3 is CAISEDRGNTIYF. The CDR3 region has the DNA TGTGCCATCAGTGAGGACAGAGGAAACACCATATATTTT.

This chain connects TRBV19 to TRBJ1-6; D possibly corresponds to TRBD1 (5 bases). This CDR3 is 15 amino acids long. The germline gives CDR1 LNHDA, CDR2 SQIVND (reference sequence). With 7 bases removed from V and 6 bases from J, the gap between germline ends came to 16 bases. CDR3 nucleotide sequence: TGTGCCAGTACTACTTTGGGGGAGGTTAATTCACCCCTCCACTTT. This gives the protein CASTTLGEVNSPLHF.

The chain links TRBV7-8 to TRBJ1-6; the D gene is possibly TRBD1 (5 bases). The CDR3 spans 15 residues. Germline V gives CDR1 SGHVS, CDR2 FQNEAQ. Trimming took 5 bases from V and 4 from J, leaving 12 bases between them. The CDR3 DNA is TGTGCCAGCAGCCTAGACAGTAATTATAATTCACCCCTCCACTTT. This sequence encodes CASSLDSNYNSPLHF.

The chain links TRBV30 to TRBJ1-3; 9 bases are a match to TRBD1. The CDR3 is 14 amino acids. Trimming cost V 1 base and J 4 bases; bases outside gene matches: 2. Per germline, CDR1 GTSNPN and CDR2 SVGIG (reference sequence). The chain's CDR3 is CAWSDRGRGNTIYF. The CDR3 bases are TGTGCCTGGAGTGACAGGGGGCGAGGAAACACCATATATTTT.

The chain couples TRBV6-4 to TRBJ2-1, with 8 bases lining up with TRBD1. The V and J ends lost 3 bases and 0 bases, in that order; junction bases with no gene match: 4. The germline gives CDR1 MRHNA, CDR2 SNTAGT. This CDR3 has 16 amino acids. CDR3 loop: CASSEGQASSYNEQFF. The CDR3 DNA is TGTGCCAGCAGTGAGGGACAGGCGAGCTCCTACAATGAGCAGTTCTTC.

Only one count was recorded for this clone. The gene calls are TRBV4-1 and TRBJ2-1, with 12 bases fitting TRBD2. The CDR3 is 20 amino acids. The V and J ends lost 10 bases and 6 bases, in that order; junction bases with no gene match: 25. The germline V gene encodes CDR1 MGHRA and CDR2 YSYEKL. CDR3 nucleotide sequence: TGCGCCACCTCAATAGGGCCGACTAGCGGGAGCAGGTCGCGCGGCAATGAGCAGTTCTTC. Its protein is CATSIGPTSGSRSRGNEQFF.

The chain recombines TRBV5-4 with TRBJ2-3, with unresolved D. Germline V gene data show CDR1 as SGHNT and CDR2 as YYREEE (reference sequence). The CDR3 has 16 amino acids. V was pared by 0 bases and J by 0 bases, with 11 bases between. Here the CDR3 DNA reads TGTGCCAGCAGCTTGGGACACGCTTCTAGCACAGATACGCAGTATTTT. Translation gives CASSLGHASSTDTQYF.